This T cell receptor (beta chain) was captured by sequencing in a study of shared clonotypes between healthy human individuals. Repertoires were generated with immunoSEQ multiplex PCR, while TCRdb's copy carries only in-frame clones and drops some. The sample includes some 690,000 clones, less than 95% seen only once; the top ten take about a third. Donors were healthy HIV-negative adults without recent acute infections or vaccinations. This TCR was recovered from a man aged 18 to 30 in good health. Some clones in this sample may be carry-over from other donors' samples. Sequencing was performed on memory CD8+ T cells from PBMCs. Regarding subset: CD45RO+ cells pooled with CCR7-negative TemRA cells.

In DNA form, the CDR3 reads TGTGCCAGCAGTTTATCCCCTTCTGTAGGCTACACCTTC. Its translation: CASSLSPSVGYTF. The J gene is TRBJ1-2, the V gene TRBV28; D gene ambiguous. V gave up 1 base and J gave up 8 bases, with 11 bases separating them. The length of the CDR3 is 13 residues. CDR1 and CDR2 (germline): MDHEN, SYDVKM.